This T cell receptor beta chain was identified in a study of cytomegalovirus exposure and HLA in healthy donors (TCRdb year 2017). Notes on the research overall: In an earlier analysis of under 750 of the donors, less than 350 Gb of sequence data and 120 million or so unique TCR beta sequences from about 179 million T cells were reported. Every repertoire in the discovery cohort had been generated on one and the same sequencing platform. Because of strong linkage in the cohort, roughly five DR-DQ haplotypes were treated as single units for association and clustering. The number of donors typed differed by locus, with about 629-640 for A, B, C, DRB1 and DQB1, over 500 for DQA1, nearly 610 for DPA1, and 472 for DPB1. In a later genetic analysis, genome-wide SNP genotypes for about three fifths of the roughly 670 donors were used, and that subset was treated as a discovery cohort. Using immunosequencing, the study profiled T cell repertoires from 500 to 800 subjects and related those repertoires to cytomegalovirus serostatus. Roughly 310 gigabases of sequencing data and some 85 million unique TCR sequences were included in an early release covering about 700 HLA-typed donors. The study was designed to test whether signatures of past pathogen exposure could be identified by cataloging public T cell receptors. Class I and class II HLA loci were covered by the typing at four-digit resolution. An earlier analysis of 587 of the donors used high-throughput TCR beta sequencing to judge whether each TCR beta V gene segment behaved as functional or pseudogenic. Donor age, sex, ethnicity and CMV serostatus were compiled together with the repertoire data. The study combined high-throughput TCR immunosequencing, statistical association of individual TCRs with disease status, and machine learning to predict cytomegalovirus infection status. Along with the approximately 700-subject first cohort, a separate validation cohort of around 110 different subjects was used. Of the approximately 400 genotyped donors, 75% to 85% were placed in the genetic ancestry cluster associated with self-reported Caucasian donors. Across roughly 420 genotyped donors of the cohort, an average of about 240,000 unique TCR beta nucleotide sequences per donor were sequenced, and roughly 20% of those sequences were non-productive. In the later analysis, no new phenotypic data were used to find candidate immune exposures; instead, reliance was placed on TCR beta sequences and their occurrence across donors. A later analysis re-analyzed previously published TCR beta repertoires from about 730 donors and added high-resolution HLA genotyping to study TCR occurrence patterns.

The germline V end is reduced by 7 bases and the J end by 5 bases; junction bases left unmatched: 9. CDR1 is given as MNHEY and CDR2 as SVGAGI, both from the germline V gene. Its CDR3 holds 15 amino acids, cysteine through phenylalanine. Solely the CDR3 DNA is kept, with 45 bases framed from the first base. Study-wide conclusions, independent of this receptor: In a later genetic analysis, fewer N-insertions in productive TCRs were reported among donors in an Asian-associated ancestry cluster than the roughly 700-donor mean. The classifier was reported to diagnose cytomegalovirus status with high specificity and sensitivity in both the original and validation cohorts. A total of roughly 160 TCR beta chains were listed by the study as associated with cytomegalovirus. According to a later analysis, TCR association rates differed among HLA loci, with DRB1 alleles showing the most associated TCRs and HLA-C alleles showing the fewest. An earlier analysis of some 590 of the donors showed that most TCR beta V segments appeared in productive rearrangements either about 90% or about 30% of the time, which broadly matched IMGT annotations. The cohort was sequenced for TCR beta chains only, and without alpha or paired-chain data the features that could be detected were limited. Approximately 18 rarely observed V segments, including chromosome 9 orphons, were excluded from the earlier analysis of a few hundred of the donors because counts were too low. In a later analysis, HLA-associated TCR beta chains showed more clonal expansion and lower generation probabilities than non-associated chains that were equally common. In a later analysis, most CMV-associated TCR beta chains were found to appear HLA-restricted, with HLA associations seemingly driven largely by CMV exposure. Assigning TCR associations to individual alleles was difficult when HLA alleles, especially DR and DQ, strongly co-occurred. A later genetic analysis associated a missense DCLRE1C variant with V-gene and J-gene trimming of TCR beta chains, and an independent cohort replicated the association. A further reported finding was that TCR beta sequences accurately predicted the HLA-A and HLA-B alleles for most subjects in the first cohort. A few of the identified cytomegalovirus-associated TCR beta chains were confirmed in vitro to be specific for cytomegalovirus antigens. Correlated functional status among segregating V segments might be attributable to linkage disequilibrium, but an unknown experimental factor could not be ruled out. A later analysis associated 16,951 TCR beta sequences with specific HLA alleles at a false discovery rate of 0.05. Because HLA typing was unavailable for some donors at each locus, only the typed subset was used in association tests. Some IMGT-functional V segments, including TRBV6-2 and TRBV6-3, could not be told apart with the 87-base-pair reads, so those segments were excluded. Across donors, most TCR sequences were observed very rarely, whereas some public TCRs were present in many individuals. A cluster of highly shared sequence variants was judged likely to be a technical artifact of the sequencing pipeline. Roughly uniform sequencing depth across donors was assumed in presence/absence analyses, although this assumption may not hold. Immune exposure information for the cohort was limited to CMV serostatus. A later analysis reported that several top co-occurrence clusters appeared linked to parvovirus B19, influenza, CMV and Epstein-Barr virus. The authors suggested that the approach could potentially be extended to other disease states and immunological phenotypes.

Notes on this clone: Its binding antigen is unknown. Base-call qualities are not available, and no considerably larger clone is one nucleotide away.

The cohort consisted of hundreds of healthy bone marrow donors. At the time of sampling, every cohort member was nominally healthy, though immune exposures that went unrecorded were likely present. The donor tested CMV seropositive and was one of the 289 seropositive cohort members. Every donor gave a peripheral blood sample, and the peripheral blood mononuclear cells from that sample were used for TCR beta sequencing. The Qiagen DNeasy Blood Extraction Kit was used to extract genomic DNA from the blood cell samples. Libraries were constructed by the immunoSEQ multiplex PCR assay. For the multiplex PCR, a mixture combining 60 forward primers for TCR Vbeta segments and 13 reverse primers for TCR Jbeta segments was used. Amplification of the CDR3 region of rearranged TCR beta genes was performed with a multiplex PCR assay on genomic DNA. The Illumina HiSeq System was used to sequence the amplified TCR beta libraries as 87-base-pair reads. Processing in the source paper ran as follows. A later analysis tallied some 79 million unique TCR beta chains across the approximately 670 repertoires, and approximately 12 million of those chains were shared by two or more donors. Raw reads were error-corrected and collapsed into unique sequences with a nearest-neighbor algorithm that merged closely related sequences to remove PCR and sequencing errors. Alignment of CDR3 sequences to IMGT reference sequences was used to assign V, D and J gene segments. For a sequence to be retained, at least a six-nucleotide match to both a V gene segment and a J gene segment was required. Rearrangements were called productive when the CDR3 lacked stop codons and stayed in frame with V and J; all others were non-productive. Following IMGT convention, CDR3 was defined as the stretch from the second conserved V-encoded cysteine up to the conserved J-encoded phenylalanine. In an earlier analysis of roughly 580 of the donors, sequences lacking an unambiguous match to a single V gene segment were excluded. An earlier analysis of 550 to 650 of the donors classified V segments as functional when productive rearrangements were above 56.7% and as segregating when the standard deviation between donors was above 5%. A statistical classification framework was built for diagnosing cytomegalovirus status from the catalog of TCR beta chain sequences. In a later analysis, V and J genes were assigned by comparing TCR nucleotide sequences against IMGT/GENE-DB human TR gene sequences. A later analysis assigned CDR3 sequences and most-parsimonious VDJ recombination scenarios with the TCRdist pipeline. A later analysis defined each TCR beta chain by its CDR3 amino acid sequence plus V-gene family, and excluded reads lacking a unique V-gene family. To address suspected cross-contamination and a sequencing artifact, a later analysis removed approximately 590 highly shared, low-generation-probability nucleotide sequences. In a later analysis, a clonal expansion index was calculated for each public chain from normalized within-repertoire ranks of inferred template counts. In a later analysis, generation probabilities were computed using a VDJ recombination model fitted to out-of-frame rearrangements, and the results were checked against IGoR. A later analysis scored TCR-TCR, TCR-HLA and TCR-CMV co-occurrence with hypergeometric tests, applying a repertoire-size bias correction to TCR pairs. To estimate false discovery rates, a later analysis permuted the HLA or CMV assignments 20 times. In a later analysis, co-occurring TCRs were grouped with DBSCAN, and TCRdist sequence similarity was added when clustering was performed within HLA-allele-positive subsets. For co-occurrence clustering, repertoires with fewer than 30,000 or more than 120,000 public chains were excluded, along with roughly 5 repertoires with anomalous nucleotide sharing. TCRdb retrieved this table from immuneACCESS and kept in-frame rearrangements only. Not all clones are present; in checked studies, unresolved V genes account for under half, and no reason is known for the remainder. Clonal size and the V and J genes are those of that table, whereas D and trimming came from the DNA. Counted in this sample were some 150,000 clones; roughly 70% of them appeared once. The ten top clones hold approximately 3.9% of the sample.

The source of this sequence is a man in his fifties or sixties in good health and CMV-seropositive. In this chain, TRBV6-5 is recombined with TRBJ2-5; TRBD2 lines up with 11 middle nucleotides. Sequenced material: PBMCs. For the CDR3, the sequence is CASIPTSGSYETQYF. The nucleotides are TGTGCCAGCATTCCTACTAGCGGGAGCTACGAGACCCAGTACTTC.